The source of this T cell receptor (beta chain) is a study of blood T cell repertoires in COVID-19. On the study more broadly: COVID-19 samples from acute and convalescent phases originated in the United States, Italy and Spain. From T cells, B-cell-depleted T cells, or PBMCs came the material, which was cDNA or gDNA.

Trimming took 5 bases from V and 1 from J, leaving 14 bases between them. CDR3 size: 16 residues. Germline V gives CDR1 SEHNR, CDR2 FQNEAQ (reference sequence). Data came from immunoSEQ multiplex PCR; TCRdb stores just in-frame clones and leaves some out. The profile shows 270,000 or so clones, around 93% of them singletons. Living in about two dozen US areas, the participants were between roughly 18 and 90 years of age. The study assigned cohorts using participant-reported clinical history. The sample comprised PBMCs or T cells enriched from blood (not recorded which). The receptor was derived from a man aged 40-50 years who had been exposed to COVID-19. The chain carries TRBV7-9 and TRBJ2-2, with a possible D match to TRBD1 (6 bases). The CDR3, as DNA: TGTGCCAGCAGCCCACCGACGGGACAGAACACCGGGGAGCTGTTTTTT. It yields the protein CASSPPTGQNTGELFF.